This T cell receptor beta chain comes out of a study of blood T cell repertoires in COVID-19 (dated by TCRdb to 2020 to 2021). As for the study more broadly: Samples from collaborators originated in the United States, Italy and Spain and spanned both the acute and convalescent phases of COVID-19. Subjects who had been exposed to COVID-19, were actively infected with it, or had recovered from it provided the deeply sampled blood TCRbeta repertoires that made up the dataset. A de-identified subject ID, COVID-19 status, age in years and sex were almost always included in the sample metadata. Where available, HLA class I and class II types were taken from metadata supplied by the sample provider and were not determined by assay-based typing. The material from the prospective study consisted of cDNA or gDNA derived from T cells, B-cell-depleted T cells, or PBMCs. The repertoires were released in a freely available public database intended as a resource for research on the immune response to SARS-CoV-2. The samples were drawn from the first 160 participants of the ongoing ImmuneRACE study and from more than 1,000 subjects provided by 6 global collaborators. Overall study results and their limits: The amount of clinical and demographic metadata varied by source and participant and was provided uncurated.

Another Seattle source contributed samples from volunteer blood donors who had recovered from COVID-19. The collaborating institutions used their own protocols to collect whole blood in K2EDTA tubes. For TCRbeta analysis, collaborators shipped samples as frozen whole blood, isolated PBMCs, or DNA extracted from either of those sample types. The immunoSEQ Assay, a bias-controlled multiplex PCR, was used to amplify TCRbeta CDR3 regions from genomic DNA. The authors' analysis ran thus. The number of nucleated cells in each sample was estimated by amplification of reference gene primers within the assay. Sequence reads were collapsed and filtered to measure the absolute abundance of every unique TCRbeta CDR3 rearrangement. Productive Simpson clonality was computed per sample as the square root of Simpson's diversity index over productive rearrangements. Imported from immuneACCESS, the table was reduced by TCRdb to in-frame sequences with V and J called. These copies leave out some clones; in studies compared against another copy, an unresolved V gene accounts for under half, and the cause of the remainder is not known. V, J and clone size reflect that table, while D and trimming were determined from the DNA. This sample comprises about 240,000 clones, about 85% of them detected only once. Of the sample, 1.9% is held by the ten largest clones.

Points on this clone: It lacks a known antigen. The record has no base qualities; no much larger clone is one base away.

This TCR came from a man aged 25-45 years who had recovered from COVID-19. Sequencing used peripheral blood.

The nucleotides read TGTGCCAGCTCACACCGGGACAGGGCCCCTGCATACGCTGAAGCTTTCTTT. Translated, this is CASSHRDRAPAYAEAFF. The chain employs TRBV18 and TRBJ1-1, with 9 middle bases fitting TRBD1. The germline V and J ends show losses of 4 bases and 6 bases respectively, and no gene match explains 15 bases of the junction. The germline V gene supplies CDR1 KGHSH and CDR2 LQKENI. The CDR3 has 17 amino acids, counting the end cysteine and phenylalanine. Left in the record is the CDR3 DNA by itself, 51 bases read in frame from the first base.